The T cell receptor (beta chain) under discussion was sequenced for a study of cytomegalovirus exposure and HLA in healthy donors. Overall study findings and caveats: A later analysis linked a missense DCLRE1C variant to TCR beta V- and J-gene trimming. Earlier results showed most TCR beta V segments being productive about 90% or about 30% of the time. Certain sequence variants were highly shared and formed a cluster, and this cluster was likely a sequencing artifact.

A multiplex PCR was run with 60 Vbeta primers and 13 Jbeta primers. Per the study methods: Around 80 million unique TCR beta chains, roughly 11 million of them shared, were counted by a later analysis. Assay: immunoSEQ multiplex PCR; the TCRdb copy retains only in-frame clones and omits some. V, J and clone size reflect that table, while D and trimming were determined from the DNA. The sample table includes 45,000 to 60,000 clones. Details on this clone: Its antigen is as yet unknown.

The CDR3 has 15 amino acids. The junction had 2 bases not matched to a gene; V was cut back by 4 bases and J by 3 bases. Germline assignment: CDR1 SGHVS and CDR2 FNYEAQ. The TCR was taken from a male donor in good health and CMV-seronegative. The chain employs TRBV7-6 and TRBJ2-1; 11 positions match TRBD2. Sequencing input: PBMCs. The CDR3 region has the DNA TGTGCCAGCAGCTCGGGACTAGCGGACTACAATGAGCAGTTCTTC. It codes for CASSSGLADYNEQFF.